Shown below are 30 T cell receptor beta chains from a single sample sequenced in a study of cytomegalovirus exposure and HLA in healthy donors. This PCR relied on a set of 60 Vbeta primers and 13 Jbeta primers. TCRdb's table, derived via immunoSEQ multiplex PCR, lists solely in-frame clones and lacks some. Of around 130,000 clones in the sample, approximately 75% were seen once. Input material: PBMCs. All receptors derive from a man in his forties in good health and CMV-seronegative.

This chain joins TRBV6-5 and TRBJ1-4; 10 nucleotides line up with TRBD1. The CDR3 contains 15 residues. In germline, CDR1 is MNHEY, CDR2 SVGAGI. The V gene end was trimmed by 6 bases and the J gene end by 7 bases; junction bases not matched to a gene: 8. CDR3 in amino acids: CASSRMTGGREKLFF. CDR3 nucleotides: TGTGCCAGCAGCCGTATGACAGGGGGCCGTGAAAAACTGTTTTTT.

This clone was recorded only once. The chain recombines TRBV7-8 with TRBJ2-7, with D tentatively TRBD1 (6 bases). Between the trimmed V and J ends, which lost 1 base and 3 bases, there was a span of 13 bases. The CDR3 runs 15 residues. In germline, CDR1 is SGHVS, CDR2 FQNEAQ. The CDR3 reads CASSLERTASYEQYF. The CDR3 bases are TGTGCCAGCAGCTTAGAGAGGACAGCGAGCTACGAGCAGTACTTC.

This chain joins TRBV7-6 and TRBJ1-1, with 8 bases matching TRBD1. The CDR3 length is 15 residues. Germline V lookup: CDR1 SGHVS, CDR2 FNYEAQ. Losses at the gene ends were 6 bases for V and 0 bases for J; bases not matched to a gene: 6. CDR3 DNA: TGTGCCAGCAGATCGACAGGGGCGGTGAACACTGAAGCTTTCTTT. This codes for CASRSTGAVNTEAFF.

V is TRBV4-3 and J is TRBJ2-7; 10 nucleotides agree with TRBD2. After removal of 4 bases from V and 2 bases from J, the junction contained 5 bases not matched to a gene. CDR3 size: 15 residues. The germline gives CDR1 LGHNA, CDR2 YSLEER. CDR3 sequence (DNA): TGCGCCAGCAGCCCATTACTAGCGGGGACCTACGAGCAGTACTTC. It is translated as CASSPLLAGTYEQYF.

The CDR3, as DNA: TGCAGCGTTGAGGGTTTGGGGGACAGGGGGTCGTACGAGCAGTACTTC. It translates to CSVEGLGDRGSYEQYF. The chain couples TRBV29-1 to TRBJ2-7, with 11 bases that match TRBD1. The CDR3 has 16 amino acids. Trimming cost V 3 bases and J 4 bases; bases outside gene matches: 11. Germline CDR1 is SQVTM and CDR2 is ANQGSEA.

J is TRBJ1-1 and V is TRBV11-2, with 7 bases identical to TRBD1. The germline CDR1 and CDR2 sequences are SGHAT and FQNNGV. The V segment lost 2 bases and the J segment 6 bases; nucleotides outside the gene matches: 6. This CDR3 contains 14 residues. The CDR3 DNA sequence: TGTGCCAGCAGCTTATCCGCAGGGGGTCCTGAAGCTTTCTTT. This translates into CASSLSAGGPEAFF. Drawing the rest from reference TRBV11-2 and TRBJ1-1, the complete variable domain is EAGVAQSPRYKIIEKRQSVAFWCNPISGHATLYWYQQILGQGPKLLIQFQNNGVVDDSQLPKDRFSAERLKGVDSTLKIQPAKLEDSAVYLCASSLSAGGPEAFFGQGTRLTVV.

The genes are TRBV19 and TRBJ1-3; tentatively, D is TRBD1 (6 bases). Germline assignment: CDR1 LNHDA and CDR2 SQIVND (reference sequence). Trimming took 3 bases from V and 0 from J, leaving 18 bases between them. The CDR3 length is 18 residues. The CDR3 DNA reads TGTGCCAGTAGTATTCCCGGAAGACAGGCAATCTCTGGAAACACCATATATTTT. This codes for CASSIPGRQAISGNTIYF.

On this clone itself: The junction shows a germline mismatch at one end, possibly a read error. The V and J genes are TRBV30 and TRBJ1-2, with 7 bases lining up with TRBD1. The CDR3 runs 14 residues. Germline V gene sequence: CDR1 GTSNPN, CDR2 SVGIG (reference sequence). The CDR3, as DNA: TGTGCCTGGAGTGTAAAGGGGGCTAAGTATGGCTACACCTTC. It yields the protein CAWSVKGAKYGYTF. The variable domain in full, with the rest retrieved from reference TRBV30 and TRBJ1-2, is SQTIHQWPATLVQPVGSPLSLECTVEGTSNPNLYWYRQAAGRGLQLLFYSVGIGQISSEVPQNLSASRPQDRQFILSSKKLLLSDSGFYLCAWSVKGAKYGYTFGSGTRLTVV.

This chain connects TRBV6-5 to TRBJ1-2; maybe TRBD1 (6 bases). V was trimmed by 2 bases and J by 3 bases, leaving 16 bases between them. CDR1 and CDR2 (germline): MNHEY, SVGAGI. This CDR3 has 16 amino acids. CDR3 amino acids: CASSYTRGGVHYGYTF. CDR3 DNA: TGTGCCAGCAGTTACACCAGGGGAGGGGTACACTATGGCTACACCTTC.

The V and J genes are TRBV10-1 and TRBJ2-5; a possible D gene is TRBD1 (7 bases). Matching the DNA end better, TRBJ2-7 makes the J call doubtful. This CDR3 region has 15 residues. The V gene's germline CDR1 is WNHNN and CDR2 SYGVQD (reference sequence). CDR3: CASSESGRGVYEQYF. For the CDR3, the DNA is TGCGCCAGCAGTGAGTCTGGCAGGGGGGTCTACGAGCAGTACTTC.

The chain uses TRBV5-4 and TRBJ2-2, with D tentatively TRBD1 (6 bases). CDR3 length: 15 residues. Germline V CDR1 and CDR2: SGHNT, YYREEE (reference sequence). The V end was cut by 0 bases, the J end by 3 bases, with 9 bases between. The CDR3 sequence is CASSLANRDTGELFF. The DNA for the CDR3 is TGTGCCAGCAGCTTGGCCAACAGGGACACCGGGGAGCTGTTTTTT.

This clone was detected once. This sample also contains other DNA sequences that code for the same CDR3. In DNA form, the CDR3 reads TGTGCCTGGGGGACAGGAGCTAACTATGGCTACACCTTC. Translating it yields CAWGTGANYGYTF. The chain joins TRBV30 to TRBJ1-2, with 8 nucleotides matching TRBD1. CDR3 length: 13 residues. Germline trimming cut 5 bases from V and 0 bases from J; bases unmatched to any gene: 2. Germline lookup yields CDR1 GTSNPN and CDR2 SVGIG (reference sequence).

The chain links TRBV7-3 to TRBJ2-1; perhaps TRBD2 as D (5 bases). Germline CDR1 is SGHTA and CDR2 is FQGTGA. The length of the CDR3 is 13 residues. V lost 5 bases and J 7 bases, leaving 12 bases between the germline ends. CDR3 nucleotides: TGTGCCAGCAGCCCGCCTTCGGGAAATGAGCAGTTCTTC. Protein sequence: CASSPPSGNEQFF.

The chain couples TRBV7-6 to TRBJ1-1; 9 bases agree with TRBD1. This CDR3 region has 16 residues. V was clipped by 5 bases and J by 1 base; unmatched bases: 8. Germline V gene sequence: CDR1 SGHVS, CDR2 FNYEAQ. Here the CDR3 DNA reads TGTGCCAGCAGCGTAAGGACAGGGGCGAGGAACACTGAAGCTTTCTTT. Its translation: CASSVRTGARNTEAFF.

This chain joins TRBV5-1 and TRBJ2-1, with unresolved D. The CDR3 is 14 amino acids. V lost 4 bases and J 3 bases, leaving 11 bases between the germline ends. Per germline, CDR1 SGHRS and CDR2 YFSETQ. The CDR3 coding sequence is TGCGCCAGCAGCCCTACTTCTGACTACAATGAGCAGTTCTTC. Amino acid sequence: CASSPTSDYNEQFF.

A few counts support this clone. This chain uses TRBV6-6 with TRBJ2-7, with 7 bases matching TRBD2. V lost 0 bases and J lost 6; bases outside the gene matches: 2. This CDR3 is 13 amino acids long. CDR1 is MNHNY and CDR2 is SVGAGI in the germline V gene (reference sequence). The CDR3 spells CASSYSLAAEQYF. DNA for the CDR3: TGTGCCAGCAGTTACTCGCTAGCGGCCGAGCAGTACTTC.

CDR3 in DNA: TGTGCCAGCAGTGACCGACAAGCTAGGGGACTAGCGGGCTACGAGCAGTACTTC. This gives the protein CASSDRQARGLAGYEQYF. This chain uses TRBV6-1 with TRBJ2-7; 12 bases line up with TRBD2. The CDR3 has 18 residues. Germline CDR1 reads MNHNS; CDR2 reads SASEGT. V trimming: 3 bases; J trimming: 3 bases; junction bases outside the gene matches: 12.

The gene calls are TRBV27 and TRBJ2-1; tentatively, D is TRBD1 (6 bases). V shed 6 bases and J shed 10 bases, with 13 bases lying between them. CDR3 length: 12 amino acids. Germline loops: CDR1 MNHEY, CDR2 SMNVEV (reference sequence). The CDR3 loop is CASSKGVGEQFF. Written as DNA, the CDR3 is TGTGCCAGCAGCAAGGGGGTTGGGGAGCAGTTCTTC.

This clone was picked up one time. The chain couples TRBV28 to TRBJ2-7; weak D call: TRBD2 (5 bases). Germline values: CDR1 MDHEN, CDR2 SYDVKM. This CDR3 spans 17 amino acids. V shed 3 bases and J shed 3 bases, with 21 bases lying between them. DNA of the CDR3: TGTGCCAGCAGTTTTTTTGGTTTTGGGGAGCAAGGCTACGAGCAGTACTTC. This gives the protein CASSFFGFGEQGYEQYF. The variable domain in full, with the rest retrieved from reference TRBV28 and TRBJ2-7, is DVKVTQSSRYLVKRTGEKVFLECVQDMDHENMFWYRQDPGLGLRLIYFSYDVKMKEKGDIPEGYSVSREKKERFSLILESASTNQTSMYLCASSFFGFGEQGYEQYFGPGTRLTVT.

The V and J genes are TRBV18 and TRBJ2-3; no firm D call. V gave up 6 bases and J gave up 6 bases, with 7 bases separating them. The CDR3 consists of 11 residues. Germline assignment: CDR1 KGHSH and CDR2 LQKENI. CDR3 sequence: CASSPEDTQYF. The CDR3, as DNA: TGTGCCAGCTCTCCCGAGGATACGCAGTATTTT.

This chain connects TRBV5-1 to TRBJ2-7, with 8 positions matching TRBD2. This CDR3 is 17 amino acids long. Losses at the gene ends were 0 bases for V and 4 bases for J; bases not matched to a gene: 12. Germline V CDR1 and CDR2: SGHRS, YFSETQ. Here the CDR3 DNA reads TGCGCCAGCAGCTTGGGGGCCCGGGCGGGAGGAGGGTACGAGCAGTACTTC. Its translation is CASSLGARAGGGYEQYF.

A few counts support this clone. The CDR3: CASSLAGGETGELFF. The CDR3 DNA reads TGTGCCAGCAGCTTAGCGGGGGGAGAGACCGGGGAGCTGTTTTTT. The chain uses TRBV7-9 and TRBJ2-2, with a weak D call TRBD2 (6 bases). V was trimmed by 0 bases and J by 5 bases, leaving 10 bases between them. The CDR3 contains 15 residues. Germline V lookup: CDR1 SEHNR, CDR2 FQNEAQ (reference sequence).

This CDR3 reads CASVTGETDTQYF. Written as DNA, the CDR3 is TGTGCCAGCGTTACAGGGGAGACAGATACGCAGTATTTT. The gene calls are TRBV6-1 and TRBJ2-3, with 7 bases matching TRBD1. CDR3 size: 13 residues. The germline CDR1 and CDR2 sequences are MNHNS and SASEGT. The V and J ends lost 8 bases and 3 bases, in that order; junction bases with no gene match: 5.

This sequence joins TRBV5-1 and TRBJ1-2; 9 bases match TRBD1. Germline CDR1 is SGHRS and CDR2 is YFSETQ. The CDR3 is 14 amino acids. V dropped 2 bases and J dropped 6; count of bases not matched to a gene: 5. Written as DNA, the CDR3 is TGCGCCAGCAGCTTATCCGGGACAGGGAATGGCTACACCTTC. Translating it yields CASSLSGTGNGYTF.

The count of this clone is one. This chain uses TRBV19 with TRBJ2-1; no clear D. The CDR3 loop spans 14 amino acids. Germline V CDR1 and CDR2: LNHDA, SQIVND (reference sequence). Deletions cut 2 bases from V and 2 bases from J, with 7 bases between. Written as DNA, the CDR3 is TGTGCCAGTAGTATAAGAGCTGCCTACAATGAGCAGTTCTTC. It specifies CASSIRAAYNEQFF.

The chain employs TRBV7-9 and TRBJ2-7, with TRBD1 matching over 8 bases. With 5 bases clipped from V and 0 bases from J, the junction kept 3 bases outside the gene matches. The CDR3 is 14 amino acids. Germline V gene lookup returns CDR1 SEHNR and CDR2 FQNEAQ (reference sequence). The CDR3 spells CASSGTGYSYEQYF. In DNA, the CDR3 is TGTGCCAGCAGCGGGACAGGCTACTCCTACGAGCAGTACTTC.

The V gene is TRBV7-8, the J gene TRBJ2-5; D is possibly TRBD2 (5 bases). The end of the DNA aligns better with TRBJ2-7, so the J call may be wrong. Germline V gene sequence: CDR1 SGHVS, CDR2 FQNEAQ. This CDR3 is built from 15 residues. CDR3 in DNA: TGTGCCAGCAGCCCAGGACTGGCCTCCTCCTACGAGCAGTACTTC. Translated, it gives CASSPGLASSYEQYF.

The rearrangement joins TRBV19 to TRBJ2-4, with TRBD1 as a possible D gene (7 bases). Germline V gene data show CDR1 as LNHDA and CDR2 as SQIVND (reference sequence). The CDR3 is 14 residues long. V lost 6 bases and J 4 bases, leaving 13 bases between the germline ends. As DNA, the CDR3 is TGTGCCAGTAGCCGGGGGACAGAAAAAAACATTCAGTACTTC. Translation: CASSRGTEKNIQYF.

This clone was observed once. The sample contains more than one DNA sequence encoding this CDR3. This sequence joins TRBV28 and TRBJ1-1; D may be TRBD1 (6 bases). The germline V and J ends were trimmed by 2 bases and 0 bases, with 10 bases remaining between them. From germline, CDR1 is MDHEN and CDR2 SYDVKM. The CDR3 sequence is 15 residues long. CDR3 amino acids: CASSLPGQLNTEAFF. In DNA form, the CDR3 reads TGTGCCAGCAGTTTACCCGGACAGTTGAACACTGAAGCTTTCTTT.

This chain links TRBV30 with TRBJ1-2, with a tentative D call TRBD1 (5 bases). CDR1 and CDR2 from the germline V gene are GTSNPN and SVGIG (reference sequence). The CDR3 is made up of 13 amino acids. With 5 bases removed from V and 6 bases from J, the gap between germline ends came to 16 bases. This chain's CDR3 is CAWAGRGPNGYTF. The CDR3 DNA follows: TGTGCCTGGGCGGGGAGGGGTCCCAATGGCTACACCTTC.